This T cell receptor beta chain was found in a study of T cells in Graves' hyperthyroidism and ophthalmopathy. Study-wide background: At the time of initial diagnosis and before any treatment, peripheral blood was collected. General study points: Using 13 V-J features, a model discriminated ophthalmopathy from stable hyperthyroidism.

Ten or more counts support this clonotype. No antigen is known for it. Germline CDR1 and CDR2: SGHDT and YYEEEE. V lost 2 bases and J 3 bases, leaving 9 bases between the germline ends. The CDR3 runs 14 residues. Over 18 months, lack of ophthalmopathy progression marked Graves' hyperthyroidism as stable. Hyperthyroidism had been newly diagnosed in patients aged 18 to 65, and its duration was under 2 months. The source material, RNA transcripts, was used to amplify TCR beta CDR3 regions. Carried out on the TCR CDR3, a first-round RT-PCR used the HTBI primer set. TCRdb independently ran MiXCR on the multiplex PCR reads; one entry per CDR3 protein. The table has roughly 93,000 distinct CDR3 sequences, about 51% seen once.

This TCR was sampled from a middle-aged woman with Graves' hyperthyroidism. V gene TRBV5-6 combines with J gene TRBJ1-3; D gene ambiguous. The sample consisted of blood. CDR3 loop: CASSFLGNGNTIYF. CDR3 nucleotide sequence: TGTGCCAGCAGCTTCTTGGGTAATGGAAACACCATATATTTT. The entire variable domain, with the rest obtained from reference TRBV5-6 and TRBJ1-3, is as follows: DAGVTQSPTHLIKTRGQQVTLRCSPKSGHDTVSWYQQALGQGPQFIFQYYEEEERQRGNFPDRFSGHQFPNYSSELNVNALLLGDSALYLCASSFLGNGNTIYFGEGSWLTVV.